Each of the 31 T cell receptor beta chains below was sequenced from the same sample in a study of regulatory T cells in long-lasting Graves disease. Combining iRepertoire HTBI primers with Arm-PCR of CDR3 regions, the authors built TCR beta libraries. TCRdb reanalysed the multiplex PCR reads using MiXCR and keeps one entry per CDR3 protein. This table holds 500,000 to 800,000 distinct CDR3 sequences, about 30% found once. The time point is: persistent/refractory GD, antithyroid drugs over 5 years with positive TRAb. Generation of the TCR library employed RNA extracted from PBMCs. Sequences were derived from peripheral blood mononuclear cells (PBMCs), sampled when the disease was refractory, from a patient treated with antithyroid drugs. Source of these receptors: a female donor with Graves disease.

This clonotype was recorded many times. The V call is TRBV12-3 or TRBV12-4, the J call TRBJ1-1; D perhaps matches TRBD1 (5 bases). V lost 6 bases and J lost 3, with 17 bases in between. There are 15 residues in the CDR3. DNA of the CDR3: TGTGCCAGCAGCCCTAGGGCAGGGCTTGACACTGAAGCTTTCTTT. This sequence encodes CASSPRAGLDTEAFF.

This clonotype was detected a few times. This chain joins TRBV20-1 and TRBJ2-2, with a weak D call TRBD1 (6 bases). Deletions cut 0 bases from V and 7 bases from J, with 18 bases between. This CDR3 is 16 amino acids long. The germline CDR1 and CDR2 sequences are DFQATT and SNEGSKA (reference sequence). CDR3 bases: TGCAGTGCTAGAGATCAGCAGGGGACCTCTATCGGGGAGCTGTTTTTT. It yields the protein CSARDQQGTSIGELFF.

This clonotype was found many times. The V call is TRBV6-9, the J call TRBJ2-7, with 7 bases matching TRBD1. V was clipped by 3 bases and J by 0 bases; unmatched bases: 5. Germline lookup yields CDR1 MNHGY and CDR2 SVAAGI. The CDR3 loop spans 15 amino acids. The chain's CDR3 is CASSYRDRGSYEQYF. DNA for the CDR3: TGTGCCAGCAGTTACCGGGACAGAGGCTCCTACGAGCAGTACTTC.

V and J are TRBV18 and TRBJ2-7, with a weak D call TRBD2 (6 bases). The germline V gene has CDR1 KGHSH and CDR2 LQKENI. This CDR3 is 13 amino acids long. V lost 5 bases, J lost 2 bases, and 10 bases lay in between. CDR3 sequence reads: CASSASATYEQYF. In DNA, the CDR3 is TGTGCCAGCTCAGCTAGCGCGACCTACGAGCAGTACTTC.

This clonotype was detected only a few times. This chain joins TRBV3-1 and TRBJ2-7; 9 positions agree with TRBD1. The CDR3 is 15 residues long. V lost 6 bases to trimming and J lost 6 bases; unmatched junction nucleotides: 12. Germline assignment: CDR1 LGHDT and CDR2 YNNKEL (reference sequence). CDR3 sequence (DNA): TGTGCCAGCAGTCAGGTCGGGGGACAGGGAGGCGAGCAGTACTTC. This sequence encodes CASSQVGGQGGEQYF.

The V gene is TRBV20-1, the J gene TRBJ1-4, with no clear D. CDR3 length: 12 amino acids. Trimming stripped 3 bases from V and 8 bases from J, with 10 bases between. CDR1 DFQATT and CDR2 SNEGSKA come from the germline V gene (reference sequence). DNA of the CDR3: TGCAGTGCTAGTCCCCCTCGGGAAAAACTGTTTTTT. This codes for CSASPPREKLFF.

This clonotype was seen repeatedly, ten times or more. This rearrangement joins TRBV11-1 to TRBJ2-5, with 7 bases aligning to TRBD2. Per the germline V gene, CDR1 is SGHAT and CDR2 is FQDESV (reference sequence). V trimming: 5 bases; J trimming: 3 bases; junction bases outside the gene matches: 12. CDR3 length equals 16 residues. This CDR3 is CASSREVGRREETQYF. The CDR3 coding sequence is TGTGCCAGCAGCCGAGAAGTCGGGAGGAGAGAAGAGACCCAGTACTTC.

This clonotype was counted many times. The CDR3 protein is CASSLVDTGELFF. CDR3 DNA: TGTGCCAGCAGCTTAGTCGACACCGGGGAGCTGTTTTTT. The chain employs TRBV11-2 and TRBJ2-2, with D hard to call. Trimming removed 1 base at V and 3 bases at J, with 3 bases between. CDR1 and CDR2 from the germline V gene are SGHAT and FQNNGV. There are 13 residues in the CDR3.

This clonotype was counted between two and nine times. V and J are TRBV7-8 and TRBJ2-3; D unresolved. Germline V gene data show CDR1 as SGHVS and CDR2 as FQNEAQ. CDR3 length: 15 amino acids. The ends were cut back, 4 bases at V and 0 bases at J, with 11 bases in the middle. CDR3 DNA: TGTGCCAGCAGCTCCCTTTTTCGCAGCACAGATACGCAGTATTTT. This translates into CASSSLFRSTDTQYF. Full variable domain (outside the CDR3, taken from reference TRBV7-8 and TRBJ2-3): GAGVSQSPRYKVAKRGQDVALRCDPISGHVSLFWYQQALGQGPEFLTYFQNEAQLDKSGLPSDRFFAERPEGSVSTLKIQRTQQEDSAVYLCASSSLFRSTDTQYFGPGTRLTVL.

V is TRBV20-1 and J is TRBJ1-2; 7 bases are a match to TRBD1. Germline-derived CDR1 and CDR2 are DFQATT and SNEGSKA (reference sequence). The V and J ends lost 6 bases and 7 bases, in that order; junction bases with no gene match: 14. This CDR3 is 14 amino acids long. The CDR3 sequence: CSAPNWDSQGGYTF. The CDR3 region has the DNA TGCAGTGCCCCAAACTGGGACAGCCAGGGTGGCTACACCTTC.

This clonotype was counted ten times or more. This sequence joins TRBV2 and TRBJ2-7; 8 bases match TRBD2. V was pared by 7 bases and J by 5 bases, with 7 bases of the junction left unmatched. The germline gives CDR1 SNHLY, CDR2 FYNNEI. CDR3 size: 13 residues. The CDR3 here is CASTKREKHEQYF. The CDR3, as DNA: TGTGCCAGCACTAAGCGGGAGAAGCACGAGCAGTACTTC.

The rearrangement uses TRBV29-1 and TRBJ2-3; D call uncertain. The CDR3 is 11 amino acids. Trimming shortened V by 2 bases and J by 2 bases, and 2 bases separated the two germline ends. Per the germline V gene, CDR1 is SQVTM and CDR2 is ANQGSEA. The CDR3 sequence is CSVENTDTQYF. Written as DNA, the CDR3 is TGCAGCGTTGAAAACACAGATACGCAGTATTTT.

As for this clonotype: A much larger clone sits a single nucleotide away, making a read error possible. The chain uses TRBV10-1 and TRBJ1-1; tentatively, D is TRBD1 (6 bases). From germline, CDR1 is WNHNN and CDR2 SYGVQD (reference sequence). The CDR3 length is 18 residues. Trimming cost V 0 bases and J 2 bases, with 19 bases left between them. Here the CDR3 DNA reads TGCGCCAGCAGTGAGTCGAGGCCCGACGGGGGGCAAAACACTGAAGCTTTCTTT. This sequence encodes CASSESRPDGGQNTEAFF.

V and J are TRBV12-3 or TRBV12-4 and TRBJ1-3; no firm D call. CDR3 length: 15 residues. Trimming removed 6 bases from V and 0 bases from J, with 12 bases in between. CDR3 in amino acids: CASSLDLRSGNTIYF. The CDR3 DNA sequence: TGTGCCAGCAGCCTAGACCTCCGCTCTGGAAACACCATATATTTT.

In regard to this clonotype: A much bigger clone sits one base away, suggesting this may be a read error. The genes are TRBV20-1 and TRBJ2-4, with D unclear. CDR3 length: 14 residues. Germline V lookup: CDR1 DFQATT, CDR2 SNEGSKA (reference sequence). The CDR3 is CSANDSPTKTIQYF. The DNA of the CDR3 is TGCAGTGCTAACGATTCCCCCACCAAAACCATTCAGTACTTC.

The DNA for the CDR3 is TGTGCCAGCAGTGATGAGGGTTCCCCAGCTACTAATGAAAAACTGTTTTTT. Translating gives CASSDEGSPATNEKLFF. The chain uses TRBV6-1 and TRBJ1-4; D not resolved. The V gene's germline CDR1 is MNHNS and CDR2 SASEGT. The CDR3 is made up of 17 amino acids. Trimming shortened V by 3 bases and J by 2 bases, and 16 bases separated the two germline ends.

V is TRBV19 and J is TRBJ1-2; weak D call: TRBD1 (5 bases). The CDR3 is 16 amino acids. Germline V gives CDR1 LNHDA, CDR2 SQIVND (reference sequence). Trimming removed 3 bases at V and 0 bases at J, with 14 bases between. The CDR3 here is CASSIDSPWANYGYTF. The DNA of the CDR3 is TGTGCCAGTAGTATCGACAGCCCGTGGGCTAACTATGGCTACACCTTC.

The chain carries TRBV3-1 and TRBJ1-1; maybe TRBD1 (5 bases). This CDR3 spans 14 amino acids. Trimming removed 2 bases from V and 8 bases from J, with 15 bases in between. CDR1 and CDR2 from the germline V gene are LGHDT and YNNKEL (reference sequence). The CDR3 DNA follows: TGTGCCAGCAGCCAAATGGGTGACCGGGGCGAAGCTTTCTTT. Its translation: CASSQMGDRGEAFF.

The chain uses TRBV6-9 and TRBJ2-7; 8 bases match TRBD2. CDR3 size: 17 residues. Per the germline V gene, CDR1 is MNHGY and CDR2 is SVAAGI. Trimming took 4 bases from V and 0 from J; bases not matched to a gene: 11. CDR3 region: CASSSHGASGLSYEQYF. As DNA, the CDR3 is TGTGCCAGCAGTTCCCATGGGGCTAGCGGGCTCTCCTACGAGCAGTACTTC.

The chain joins TRBV7-2 to TRBJ2-7, with TRBD1 matching 8 bases. The V and J ends lost 2 bases and 1 base, in that order; junction bases with no gene match: 4. This CDR3 comprises 15 residues. Germline lookup yields CDR1 SGHTA and CDR2 FQGNSA. In DNA form, the CDR3 reads TGTGCCAGCAGCTTACACACAGGGGGTTCCTACGAGCAGTACTTC. This translates into CASSLHTGGSYEQYF.

The table lists this clonotype with a few counts. The chain links TRBV13 to TRBJ2-5, with 7 bases fitting TRBD2. The germline V gene has CDR1 PRHDT and CDR2 FYEKMQ (reference sequence). The CDR3 contains 16 residues. The V and J ends lost 5 bases and 5 bases, in that order; junction bases with no gene match: 14. CDR3: CASSGRDYPSWETQYF. The CDR3 bases are TGTGCCAGCAGCGGCCGGGACTACCCATCATGGGAGACCCAGTACTTC.

This clonotype was counted between two and nine times. The chain carries TRBV9 and TRBJ1-1; maybe TRBD1 (6 bases). The CDR3 totals 15 residues. Trimming cost V 3 bases and J 6 bases, with 18 bases left between them. Per the germline V gene, CDR1 is SGDLS and CDR2 is YYNGEE. The CDR3 sequence is CASSGITGKGAEAFF. Written as DNA, the CDR3 is TGTGCCAGCAGCGGGATAACAGGGAAGGGCGCTGAAGCTTTCTTT.

This chain links TRBV20-1 with TRBJ2-2, with TRBD1 as a possible D gene (5 bases). Germline V gene sequence: CDR1 DFQATT, CDR2 SNEGSKA (reference sequence). The germline V and J ends were trimmed by 6 bases and 6 bases, with 14 bases remaining between them. The length of the CDR3 is 13 residues. CDR3 coding DNA: TGCAGTGCCCGAGGACAAGGCGCCGGGGAGCTGTTTTTT. It encodes CSARGQGAGELFF.

The rearrangement uses TRBV12-3 or TRBV12-4 and TRBJ1-1; D may be TRBD1 (6 bases). Trimming cost V 3 bases and J 6 bases, with 17 bases left between them. The CDR3 spans 15 residues. The CDR3 DNA reads as TGTGCCAGCAGTTTCGCGGGGGCGGTAGGGGCTGAAGCTTTCTTT. It encodes CASSFAGAVGAEAFF.

V gene TRBV19 combines with J gene TRBJ2-6, with no clear D. Per the germline V gene, CDR1 is LNHDA and CDR2 is SQIVND (reference sequence). Between the trimmed V and J ends, which lost 6 bases and 0 bases, there was a span of 18 bases. The CDR3 loop spans 18 amino acids. The CDR3 coding sequence is TGTGCCAGTAGATTGGATCTCCAGGCCGTCTCTGGGGCCAACGTCCTGACTTTC. This codes for CASRLDLQAVSGANVLTF.

The chain couples TRBV6-4 to TRBJ2-7; 10 bases fit TRBD1. V lost 3 bases, J lost 3 bases, and 5 bases stayed unmatched. CDR1 is MRHNA and CDR2 is SNTAGT in the germline V gene. This CDR3 contains 15 residues. This CDR3 is CASSEKTGGFYEQYF. The CDR3 DNA follows: TGTGCCAGCAGTGAAAAGACAGGGGGCTTCTACGAGCAGTACTTC.

The chain joins TRBV3-1 to TRBJ2-5; 8 bases are a match to TRBD1. The CDR3 has 14 residues. After removal of 0 bases from V and 6 bases from J, the junction contained 3 bases not matched to a gene. The V gene's germline CDR1 is LGHDT and CDR2 YNNKEL (reference sequence). CDR3 protein: CASSQEDRGKTQYF. CDR3 nucleotides: TGTGCCAGCAGCCAAGAAGACAGGGGAAAGACCCAGTACTTC.

This clonotype has ten or more counts. CDR3 nucleotide sequence: TGTGCCAGCAGAATCCGGGACAGGGAACGACAAGAGACCCAGTACTTC. Translation: CASRIRDRERQETQYF. The chain recombines TRBV6-1 with TRBJ2-5, with 9 bases identical to TRBD1. Germline-derived CDR1 and CDR2 are MNHNS and SASEGT. The CDR3 extends over 16 amino acids. V shed 6 bases and J 2 bases; nucleotides not matched to a gene: 10.

This clonotype occurred many times. This chain joins TRBV7-9 and TRBJ1-2; D possibly corresponds to TRBD1 (5 bases). Germline loops: CDR1 SEHNR, CDR2 FQNEAQ (reference sequence). Trimming took 5 bases from V and 8 from J, leaving 18 bases between them. The CDR3 length is 14 residues. The CDR3 DNA reads as TGTGCCAGCAGCCCAGGGACCAGCGAGTCGGGCTACACCTTC. This encodes CASSPGTSESGYTF.

The chain is built from TRBV5-1 and TRBJ1-6, with a tentative D call TRBD1 (6 bases). CDR1 and CDR2 from the germline V gene are SGHRS and YFSETQ. The CDR3 contains 15 residues. Trimming left V 1 base short and J 8 bases short, with 13 bases between. CDR3 in amino acids: CASSLTGSRDSPLHF. The CDR3 nucleotides read TGCGCCAGCAGCTTGACAGGGTCGAGGGATTCACCCCTCCACTTT.

V usage is TRBV15 and J usage is TRBJ1-4; D unclear. CDR3 length: 16 amino acids. Germline-derived CDR1 and CDR2 are LNHNV and YYDKDF (reference sequence). V lost 4 bases and J lost 3, with 15 bases in between. CDR3 nucleotide sequence: TGTGCCACCAGCACTCTCAACGGTCTTTCTAATGAAAAACTGTTTTTT. It codes for CATSTLNGLSNEKLFF.